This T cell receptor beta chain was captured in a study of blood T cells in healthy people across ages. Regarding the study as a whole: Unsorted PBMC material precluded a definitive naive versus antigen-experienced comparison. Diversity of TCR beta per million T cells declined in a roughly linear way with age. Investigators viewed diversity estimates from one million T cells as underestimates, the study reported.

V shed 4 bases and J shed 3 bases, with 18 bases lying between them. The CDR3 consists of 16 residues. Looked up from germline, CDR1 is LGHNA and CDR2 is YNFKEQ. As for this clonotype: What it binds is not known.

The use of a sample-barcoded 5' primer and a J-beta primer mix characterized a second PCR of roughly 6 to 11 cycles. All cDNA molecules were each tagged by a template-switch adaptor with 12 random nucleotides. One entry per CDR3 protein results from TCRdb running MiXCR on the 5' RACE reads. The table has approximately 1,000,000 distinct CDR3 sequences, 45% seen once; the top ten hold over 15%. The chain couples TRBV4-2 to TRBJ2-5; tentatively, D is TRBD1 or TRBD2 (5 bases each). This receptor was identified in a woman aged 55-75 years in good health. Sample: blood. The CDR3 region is CASSRNLGVGEETQYF. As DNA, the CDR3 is TGTGCCAGCAGCCGGAACCTAGGGGTGGGAGAAGAGACCCAGTACTTC.